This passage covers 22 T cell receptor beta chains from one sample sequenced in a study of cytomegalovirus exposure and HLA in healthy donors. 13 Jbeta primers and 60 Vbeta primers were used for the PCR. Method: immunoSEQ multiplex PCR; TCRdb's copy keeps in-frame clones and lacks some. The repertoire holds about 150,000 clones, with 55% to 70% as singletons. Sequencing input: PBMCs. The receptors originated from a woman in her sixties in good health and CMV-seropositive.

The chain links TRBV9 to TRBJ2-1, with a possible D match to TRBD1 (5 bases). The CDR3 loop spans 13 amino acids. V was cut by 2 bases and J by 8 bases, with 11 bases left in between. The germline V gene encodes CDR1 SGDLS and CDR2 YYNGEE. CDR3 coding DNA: TGTGCCAGCAGCGTCTTCAGGGTAGATGAGCAGTTCTTC. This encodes CASSVFRVDEQFF.

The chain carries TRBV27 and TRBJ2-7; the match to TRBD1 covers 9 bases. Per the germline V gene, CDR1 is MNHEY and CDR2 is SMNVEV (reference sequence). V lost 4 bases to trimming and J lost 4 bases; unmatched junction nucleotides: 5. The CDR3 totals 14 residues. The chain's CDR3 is CASSSGTGLYEQYF. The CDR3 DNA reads TGTGCCAGCAGTTCCGGGACAGGGCTTTACGAGCAGTACTTC.

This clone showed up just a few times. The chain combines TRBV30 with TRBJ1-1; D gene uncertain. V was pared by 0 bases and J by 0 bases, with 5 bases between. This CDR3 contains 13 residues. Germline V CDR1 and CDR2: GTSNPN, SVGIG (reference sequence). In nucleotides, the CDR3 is TGTGCCTGGAGTGTACTTTTGAACACTGAAGCTTTCTTT. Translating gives CAWSVLLNTEAFF. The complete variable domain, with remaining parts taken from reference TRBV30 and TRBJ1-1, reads SQTIHQWPATLVQPVGSPLSLECTVEGTSNPNLYWYRQAAGRGLQLLFYSVGIGQISSEVPQNLSASRPQDRQFILSSKKLLLSDSGFYLCAWSVLLNTEAFFGQGTRLTVV.

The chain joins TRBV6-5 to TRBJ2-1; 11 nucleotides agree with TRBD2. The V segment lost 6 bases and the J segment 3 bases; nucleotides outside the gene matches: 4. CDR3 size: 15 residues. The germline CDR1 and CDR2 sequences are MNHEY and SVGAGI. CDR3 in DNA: TGTGCCAGCAGACTGACTAGCGGGAACTACAATGAGCAGTTCTTC. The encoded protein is CASRLTSGNYNEQFF.

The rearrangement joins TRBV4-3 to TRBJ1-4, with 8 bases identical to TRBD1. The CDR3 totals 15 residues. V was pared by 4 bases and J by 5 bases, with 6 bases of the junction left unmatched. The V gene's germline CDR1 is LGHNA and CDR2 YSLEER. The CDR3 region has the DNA TGCGCCAGCAGCCCTCCGGGACAGGACAATGAAAAACTGTTTTTT. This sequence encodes CASSPPGQDNEKLFF.

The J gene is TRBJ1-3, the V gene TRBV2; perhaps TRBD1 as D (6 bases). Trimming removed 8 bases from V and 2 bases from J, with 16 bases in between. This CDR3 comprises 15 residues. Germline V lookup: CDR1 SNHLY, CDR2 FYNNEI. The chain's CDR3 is CASGPRGAAGNTIYF. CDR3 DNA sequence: TGTGCCAGCGGCCCTCGGGGGGCAGCTGGAAACACCATATATTTT.

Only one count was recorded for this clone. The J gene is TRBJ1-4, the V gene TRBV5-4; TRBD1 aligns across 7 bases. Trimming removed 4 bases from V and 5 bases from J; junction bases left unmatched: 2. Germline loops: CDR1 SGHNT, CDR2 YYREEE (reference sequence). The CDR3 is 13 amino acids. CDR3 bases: TGTGCCAGCAGCGCGGGACAGAATGAAAAACTGTTTTTT. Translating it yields CASSAGQNEKLFF. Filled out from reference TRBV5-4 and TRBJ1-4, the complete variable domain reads ETGVTQSPTHLIKTRGQQVTLRCSSQSGHNTVSWYQQALGQGPQFIFQYYREEENGRGNFPPRFSGLQFPNYSSELNVNALELDDSALYLCASSAGQNEKLFFGSGTQLSVL.

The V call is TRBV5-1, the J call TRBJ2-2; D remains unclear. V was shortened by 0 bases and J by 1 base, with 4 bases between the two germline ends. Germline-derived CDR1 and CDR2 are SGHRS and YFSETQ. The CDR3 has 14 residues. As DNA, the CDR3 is TGCGCCAGCAGCTTGGGGCAGAACACCGGGGAGCTGTTTTTT. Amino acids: CASSLGQNTGELFF.

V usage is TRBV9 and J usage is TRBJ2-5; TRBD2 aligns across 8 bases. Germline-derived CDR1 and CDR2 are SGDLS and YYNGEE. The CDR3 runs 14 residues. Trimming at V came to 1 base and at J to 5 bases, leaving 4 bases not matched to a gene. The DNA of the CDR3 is TGTGCCAGCAGCGTACGGGGGGGAGAGGAGACCCAGTACTTC. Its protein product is CASSVRGGEETQYF. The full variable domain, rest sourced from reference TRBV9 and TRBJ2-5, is DSGVTQTPKHLITATGQRVTLRCSPRSGDLSVYWYQQSLDQGLQFLIQYYNGEERAKGNILERFSAQQFPDLHSELNLSSLELGDSALYFCASSVRGGEETQYFGPGTRLLVL.

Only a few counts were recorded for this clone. Written as DNA, the CDR3 is TGCAGCGTTACTTACTTGGGCACAGATACGCAGTATTTT. This encodes CSVTYLGTDTQYF. V usage is TRBV29-1 and J usage is TRBJ2-3; no definite D call. Germline CDR1 reads SQVTM; CDR2 reads ANQGSEA. The V and J ends lost 5 bases and 1 base respectively, with 10 bases between them. The CDR3 covers 13 residues.

The CDR3 spells CASSQLLANTGELFF. CDR3 in DNA: TGCGCCAGCAGCCAGCTACTAGCGAACACCGGGGAGCTGTTTTTT. V is TRBV4-1 and J is TRBJ2-2; D possibly corresponds to TRBD2 (5 bases). Per the germline V gene, CDR1 is MGHRA and CDR2 is YSYEKL. The CDR3 covers 15 residues. V was trimmed by 3 bases and J by 0 bases, leaving 8 bases between them.

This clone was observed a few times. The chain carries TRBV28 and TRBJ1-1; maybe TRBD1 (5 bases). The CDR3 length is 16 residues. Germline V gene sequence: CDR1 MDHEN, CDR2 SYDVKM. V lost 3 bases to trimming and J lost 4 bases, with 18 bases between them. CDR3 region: CASSLGQGSLGTEAFF. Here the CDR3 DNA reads TGTGCCAGCAGTTTGGGGCAGGGATCTTTGGGCACTGAAGCTTTCTTT.

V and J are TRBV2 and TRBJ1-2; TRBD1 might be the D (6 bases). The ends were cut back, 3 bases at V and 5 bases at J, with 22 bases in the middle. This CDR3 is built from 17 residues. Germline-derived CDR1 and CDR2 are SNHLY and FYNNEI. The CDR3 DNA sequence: TGTGCCAGCAGTGATAACCGACAGGAACAAAACCCTTATGGCTACACCTTC. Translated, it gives CASSDNRQEQNPYGYTF.

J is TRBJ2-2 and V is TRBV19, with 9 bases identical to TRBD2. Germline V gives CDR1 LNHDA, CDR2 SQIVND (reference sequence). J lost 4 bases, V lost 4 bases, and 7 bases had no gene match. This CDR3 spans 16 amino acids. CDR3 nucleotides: TGTGCCAGTAGTAGCGAGGGACTAGCAGGCACCGGGGAGCTGTTTTTT. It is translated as CASSSEGLAGTGELFF.

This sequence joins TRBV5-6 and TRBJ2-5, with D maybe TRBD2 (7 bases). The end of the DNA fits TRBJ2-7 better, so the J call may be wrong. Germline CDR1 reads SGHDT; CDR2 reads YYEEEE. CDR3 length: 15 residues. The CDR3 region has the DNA TGTGCCAGCAGCCTGTGGGGGGGCATCTGGTACGAGCAGTACTTC. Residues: CASSLWGGIWYEQYF.

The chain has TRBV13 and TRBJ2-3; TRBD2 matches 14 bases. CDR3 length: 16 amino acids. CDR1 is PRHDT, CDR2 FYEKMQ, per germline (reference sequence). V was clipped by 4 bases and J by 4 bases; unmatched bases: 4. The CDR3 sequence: CASSSGTSGSPDTQYF. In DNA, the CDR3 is TGTGCCAGCAGCTCAGGGACTAGCGGGAGCCCAGATACGCAGTATTTT.

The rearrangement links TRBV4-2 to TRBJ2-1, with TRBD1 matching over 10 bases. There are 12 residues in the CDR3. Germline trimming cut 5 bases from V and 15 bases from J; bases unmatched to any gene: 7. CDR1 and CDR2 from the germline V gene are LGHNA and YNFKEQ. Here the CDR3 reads CASSAGRDRGFF. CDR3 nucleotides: TGTGCCAGCAGCGCAGGCCGGGACAGGGGGTTCTTC.

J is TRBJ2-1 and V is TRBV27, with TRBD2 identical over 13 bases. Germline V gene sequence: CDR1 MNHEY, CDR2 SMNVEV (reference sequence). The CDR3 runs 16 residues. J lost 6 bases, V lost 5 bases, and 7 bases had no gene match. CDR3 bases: TGTGCCAGCAGTCCGAGGACTAGCGGGAGACTCAATGAGCAGTTCTTC. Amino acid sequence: CASSPRTSGRLNEQFF.

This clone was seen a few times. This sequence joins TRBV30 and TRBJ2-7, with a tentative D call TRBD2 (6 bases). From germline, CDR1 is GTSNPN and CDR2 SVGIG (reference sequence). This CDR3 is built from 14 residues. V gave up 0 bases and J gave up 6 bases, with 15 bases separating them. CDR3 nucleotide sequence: TGTGCCTGGAGTGTAGAACTAGCCTCAGGCGAGCAGTACTTC. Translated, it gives CAWSVELASGEQYF.

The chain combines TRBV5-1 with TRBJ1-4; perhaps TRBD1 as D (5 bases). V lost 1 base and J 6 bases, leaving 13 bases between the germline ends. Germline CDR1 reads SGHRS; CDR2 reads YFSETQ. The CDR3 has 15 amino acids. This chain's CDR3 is CASSLYPGFDEKLFF. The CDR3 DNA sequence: TGCGCCAGCAGCTTGTATCCAGGGTTTGATGAAAAACTGTTTTTT.

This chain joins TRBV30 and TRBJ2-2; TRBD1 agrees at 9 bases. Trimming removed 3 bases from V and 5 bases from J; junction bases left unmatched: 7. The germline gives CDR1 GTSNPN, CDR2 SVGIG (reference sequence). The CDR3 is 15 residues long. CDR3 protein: CAWSTGQGSTGELFF. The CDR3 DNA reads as TGTGCCTGGAGCACCGGACAGGGGTCAACCGGGGAGCTGTTTTTT.

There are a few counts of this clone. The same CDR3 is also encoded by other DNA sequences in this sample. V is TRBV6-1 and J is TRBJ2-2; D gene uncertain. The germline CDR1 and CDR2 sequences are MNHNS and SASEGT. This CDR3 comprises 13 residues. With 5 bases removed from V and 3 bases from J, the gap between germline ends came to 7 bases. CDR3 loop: CASSFRYTGELFF. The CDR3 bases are TGTGCCAGCAGTTTCCGGTACACCGGGGAGCTGTTTTTT.